This entry lists 15 T cell receptor beta chains sequenced from one sample in a study of technical replicates of blood from a handful of donors. Profiling relied on immunoSEQ multiplex PCR, and the TCRdb table lists in-frame clones only, not all of them. The sample lists more than 65,000 clones, around 94% occurring once. The specimen was T cells isolated from PBMCs. These receptors originate from a human donor in good health.

This chain uses TRBV4-1 with TRBJ1-1; D is perhaps TRBD1 (5 bases). V was clipped by 4 bases and J by 3 bases, with 15 bases between them. The CDR3 spans 15 residues. Germline loops: CDR1 MGHRA, CDR2 YSYEKL. CDR3 protein: CASSPQGFRDTEAFF. The CDR3 bases are TGCGCCAGCAGCCCCCAGGGTTTTCGCGACACTGAAGCTTTCTTT.

This sequence joins TRBV6-1 and TRBJ1-5; D perhaps matches TRBD1 (5 bases). The V and J ends lost 7 bases and 3 bases respectively, with 10 bases between them. The germline V gene has CDR1 MNHNS and CDR2 SASEGT. The CDR3 runs to 13 residues. As DNA, the CDR3 is TGTGCCAGCACCAGGGCCAACAATCAGCCCCAGCATTTT. Translating gives CASTRANNQPQHF.

The V gene is TRBV10-3, the J gene TRBJ2-5; 10 bases align to TRBD1. The trim removed 1 base at V and 5 bases at J, leaving 10 bases unmatched. Germline V lookup: CDR1 ENHRY, CDR2 SYGVKD. The CDR3 runs 17 residues. CDR3 in DNA: TGTGCCATCAGTGAGTTTCTACCCGGGACAGGGGAGGAGACCCAGTACTTC. Residues: CAISEFLPGTGEETQYF.

This clone was found once. V gene TRBV30 combines with J gene TRBJ2-5, with TRBD1 matching 7 bases. The CDR3 sequence is 15 residues long. The trim removed 2 bases at V and 3 bases at J, leaving 9 bases unmatched. The V gene's germline CDR1 is GTSNPN and CDR2 SVGIG (reference sequence). The CDR3 bases are TGTGCCTGGAGTCCAACAGGGGTAGGGGAAGAGACCCAGTACTTC. Its translation: CAWSPTGVGEETQYF.

The chain is built from TRBV28 and TRBJ1-1; D is unclear. CDR1 and CDR2 from the germline V gene are MDHEN and SYDVKM. Trimming cost V 6 bases and J 4 bases, with 18 bases left between them. This CDR3 has 15 residues. Here the CDR3 reads CASSPPRGPGTEAFF. In DNA form, the CDR3 reads TGTGCCAGCAGCCCACCGCGAGGGCCCGGCACTGAAGCTTTCTTT.

This clone was seen a few times. This chain connects TRBV5-1 to TRBJ1-5, with TRBD1 as a possible D gene (5 bases). Germline V gene data show CDR1 as SGHRS and CDR2 as YFSETQ. V gave up 4 bases and J gave up 0 bases, with 8 bases separating them. This CDR3 contains 14 residues. CDR3 nucleotides: TGCGCCAGCAGCACGGGACTTAGCAATCAGCCCCAGCATTTT. Amino acids: CASSTGLSNQPQHF.

The chain is built from TRBV7-9 and TRBJ1-1; D is unresolved. The CDR3 runs to 16 residues. V lost 2 bases to trimming and J lost 0 bases, with 13 bases between them. Germline V gene sequence: CDR1 SEHNR, CDR2 FQNEAQ (reference sequence). DNA for the CDR3: TGTGCCAGCAGCTTATCCCCGGGTGAGCTGAACACTGAAGCTTTCTTT. Protein: CASSLSPGELNTEAFF.

The J gene is TRBJ1-2, the V gene TRBV5-6; weak D call: TRBD1 (6 bases). With 5 bases removed from V and 7 bases from J, the gap between germline ends came to 18 bases. The V gene's germline CDR1 is SGHDT and CDR2 YYEEEE. The CDR3 is 14 residues long. The CDR3 bases are TGTGCCAGCAGGCGACGACTACAGGGTAGTGGCTACACCTTC. Encoded protein: CASRRRLQGSGYTF.

V is TRBV28 and J is TRBJ1-4; D possibly corresponds to TRBD1 (5 bases). V lost 2 bases, J lost 6 bases, and 13 bases lay in between. CDR1 is MDHEN and CDR2 is SYDVKM in the germline V gene. The CDR3 spans 15 residues. This CDR3 is CASSLQGSRYEKLFF. DNA of the CDR3: TGTGCCAGCAGTTTACAGGGATCCCGGTATGAAAAACTGTTTTTT. The whole variable domain, remainder taken from reference TRBV28 and TRBJ1-4, is DVKVTQSSRYLVKRTGEKVFLECVQDMDHENMFWYRQDPGLGLRLIYFSYDVKMKEKGDIPEGYSVSREKKERFSLILESASTNQTSMYLCASSLQGSRYEKLFFGSGTQLSVL.

This clone was counted between two and nine times. J is TRBJ1-1 and V is TRBV11-1; 8 bases are a match to TRBD1. The ends lost 4 bases at V and 7 bases at J; junction bases unmatched: 11. CDR3 length: 15 residues. CDR1 is SGHAT, CDR2 FQDESV, per germline (reference sequence). Written as DNA, the CDR3 is TGTGCCAGCAGCTGGTCCCGGGACAGGAGGAGTGAAGCTTTCTTT. It yields the protein CASSWSRDRRSEAFF.

The V call is TRBV2, the J call TRBJ2-1; 12 bases align to TRBD2. In germline, CDR1 is SNHLY, CDR2 FYNNEI. The CDR3 extends over 20 amino acids. Trimming took 2 bases from V and 2 from J; bases not matched to a gene: 13. The CDR3 reads CASSEIHWTSGKVTYNEQFF. The CDR3 nucleotides are TGTGCCAGCAGTGAAATCCACTGGACTAGCGGGAAAGTTACCTACAATGAGCAGTTCTTC.

The table lists this clone with a count of one. The DNA for the CDR3 is TGCAGCGTTGTTGGAGGGAACGTCCAGGAGACCCAGTACTTC. Its translation: CSVVGGNVQETQYF. The V and J genes are TRBV29-1 and TRBJ2-5; D may be TRBD2 (6 bases). Germline lookup yields CDR1 SQVTM and CDR2 ANQGSEA. This CDR3 spans 14 amino acids. V was pared by 4 bases and J by 5 bases, with 17 bases between.

CDR3 DNA: TGTGCCAGCAGCTTGAGTAGCGACTCCTACAATGAGCAGTTCTTC. It specifies CASSLSSDSYNEQFF. V is TRBV5-4 and J is TRBJ2-1; D may be TRBD2 (5 bases). CDR3 length equals 15 residues. V lost 1 base and J lost 0, with 8 bases in between. From germline, CDR1 is SGHNT and CDR2 YYREEE (reference sequence).

The chain uses TRBV5-1 and TRBJ1-2; the match to TRBD1 covers 8 bases. With V trimmed by 4 bases and J by 6 bases, 20 bases remained unmatched. Germline CDR1 and CDR2: SGHRS and YFSETQ. CDR3 length: 18 amino acids. The CDR3 loop is CASSVGPWGTTGDNGYTF. The CDR3, as DNA: TGCGCCAGCAGCGTGGGGCCTTGGGGGACGACAGGGGACAATGGCTACACCTTC.

The CDR3 region is CASIRGPGYGYTF. CDR3 sequence (DNA): TGTGCCAGCATCAGGGGGCCTGGCTATGGCTACACCTTC. The gene calls are TRBV2 and TRBJ1-2; 8 bases are a match to TRBD1. The CDR3 consists of 13 residues. Trimming at V came to 7 bases and at J to 4 bases, leaving 5 bases not matched to a gene. Germline assignment: CDR1 SNHLY and CDR2 FYNNEI.